A selection of T cell receptor beta chains follows, all from one sample in a study of shared clonotypes between healthy human individuals. Measured with immunoSEQ multiplex PCR; TCRdb has only the in-frame clones, and not every one. Of over a million clones in the sample, roughly 95% were seen once. Sequenced: naive CD4+ T cells sorted from blood. The receptors were sampled from a young man in good health. The CDR3 runs from the conserved cysteine through the conserved F or W. A D gene is named only where the DNA matches it firmly. Some rows have no size entry. The others give once, few or many, or a class for an expanded clone.

d_gene	abundance	j_gene	v_gene	CDR3nt	CDR3aa
NA	NA	TRBJ1-1	TRBV6-4	TGTGCCAGCAGTGGGGAAGGGGGGGTCGGTGAAGCTTTCTTT	CASSGEGGVGEAFF
NA	few	TRBJ1-5	TRBV13	TGTGCCAGCAGCTTTGTTGATCAGCCCCAGCATTTT	CASSFVDQPQHF
TRBD1	NA	TRBJ1-1	TRBV5-4	TGTGCCAGCAGCGGACCAGGGACAGGGAACACTGAAGCTTTCTTT	CASSGPGTGNTEAFF
NA	NA	TRBJ2-1	TRBV6-4	TGTGCCAGCAGTGGGGTGGGGGGTGCCCCGCAGTTCTTC	CASSGVGGAPQFF
TRBD2	NA	TRBJ2-7	TRBV18	TGTGCCAGCTCGCCGGGACTAGCGGGAGTCTCCTACGAGCAGTACTTC	CASSPGLAGVSYEQYF
NA	NA	TRBJ1-2	TRBV7-9	TGTGCCAGCAGTACGACAGATCATTATGGCTACACCTTC	CASSTTDHYGYTF
TRBD1	NA	TRBJ1-1	TRBV6-1	TGTGCCAGCAGACCGGGACAGGGGTGGCCTGAAGCTTTCTTT	CASRPGQGWPEAFF
TRBD2	NA	TRBJ2-1	TRBV6-5	TGTGCCAGCAGTTACGCGGGACTAGCAAGGTACAATGAGCAGTTCTTC	CASSYAGLARYNEQFF
NA	NA	TRBJ2-2	TRBV5-5	TGTGCCAGCAGCTTGCCAGGTAGCACCGGGGAGCTGTTTTTT	CASSLPGSTGELFF
TRBD2	once	TRBJ2-1	TRBV5-6	TGTGCCAGCAGCCCTCCGGGGGGGCGAGGAGCCAGGTACAATGAGCAGTTCTTC	CASSPPGGRGARYNEQFF
NA	NA	TRBJ2-5	TRBV2	TGTGCCAGCAGTGAAGAGTGGTCAGTTCAAGAGACCCAGTACTTC	CASSEEWSVQETQYF
NA	NA	TRBJ2-2	TRBV29-1	TGCAGCGTTGAGGTCCGGGCGGGCTACACCGGGGAGCTGTTTTTT	CSVEVRAGYTGELFF
NA	NA	TRBJ1-1	TRBV4-3	TGCGCCAGCAGCCAAGATTTGGGGGAGGGTCGGAACACTGAAGCTTTCTTT	CASSQDLGEGRNTEAFF
TRBD1	NA	TRBJ2-7	TRBV28	TGTGCCAGCAGATCACAGGGGTACGAGCAGTACTTC	CASRSQGYEQYF
NA	NA	TRBJ2-5	TRBV7-9	TGTGCCAGCAGCTTTAGGGCGACCTCGGGGACCCAGTACTTC	CASSFRATSGTQYF
NA	NA	TRBJ2-7	TRBV11-3	TGTGCCAGCAGCCCCTGCCGGGGCGCGACGTGCGAGCAGTACTTC	CASSPCRGATCEQYF
NA	NA	TRBJ2-5	TRBV9	TGTGCCAGCAGCTTGGCCGGGACTGGACAGACCCAGTACTTC	CASSLAGTGQTQYF
NA	NA	TRBJ1-1	TRBV7-2	TGTGCCAGCAGCTTACAGGGGTGGGACACTGAAGCTTTCTTT	CASSLQGWDTEAFF
NA	NA	TRBJ2-5	TRBV5-6	TGTGCCAGCAGCCAGGGGGGCCAAGAGACCCAGTACTTC	CASSQGGQETQYF
NA	once	TRBJ1-3	TRBV6-5	TGTGCCAGCAGGCGAACAGTGAGCTCTGGAAACACCATATATTTT	CASRRTVSSGNTIYF
NA	NA	TRBJ1-5	TRBV4-2	TGTGCCAGCAGCCAATTTGCAGGGGGCAATCAGCCCCAGCATTTT	CASSQFAGGNQPQHF
TRBD2	NA	TRBJ2-7	TRBV2	TGTGCCAGCAGCTGGGGTCTAGCGGGGAGTGAGCAGTACTTC	CASSWGLAGSEQYF
NA	NA	TRBJ2-1	TRBV20-1	TGCAGTGCTAGAGATTGGGGGGAGCAGTTCTTC	CSARDWGEQFF
TRBD2	NA	TRBJ2-2	TRBV27	TGTGCCAGCAGTTTGCTAGCGGGAGATATCACCGGGGAGCTGTTTTTT	CASSLLAGDITGELFF
TRBD1	once	TRBJ1-1	TRBV28	TGTGCCAGCAGTCCCCCCGGGACAGGGGAGACTGAAGCTTTCTTT	CASSPPGTGETEAFF
NA	few	TRBJ2-7	TRBV5-1	TGCGCCAGCAGCTTGGGGCAGGGTAACGAGCAGTACTTC	CASSLGQGNEQYF
NA	NA	TRBJ2-3	TRBV5-1	TGCGCCAGCAGGGAGGATCGTCCAGATACGCAGTATTTT	CASREDRPDTQYF
NA	NA	TRBJ1-2	TRBV4-3	TGCGCCAGCAGCCAATCTCAGGGCCTCTATGGCTACACCTTC	CASSQSQGLYGYTF
TRBD2	NA	TRBJ2-5	TRBV11-3	TGTGCCAGCAGCCCGGGGGGGGTCAGGGAGACCCAGTACTTC	CASSPGGVRETQYF
NA	NA	TRBJ2-1	TRBV9	TGTGCCAGCAGCGTAGGACCTGATAGCTCCTACAATGAGCAGTTCTTC	CASSVGPDSSYNEQFF
NA	NA	TRBJ2-7	TRBV2	TGTGCCAGCAAACCCGTAGGGCTTTCCTACGAGCAGTACTTC	CASKPVGLSYEQYF
NA	NA	TRBJ2-1	TRBV30	TGTGCCTGGACCCGGTGGAGCTCCTACAATGAGCAGTTCTTC	CAWTRWSSYNEQFF
NA	NA	TRBJ2-1	TRBV28	TGTGCCAGCAGTAACGGAGCGGGCCCCCCTCTCCTACTAGAGCAGTTCTTC	CASSNGAGPPLLLEQFF
NA	NA	TRBJ1-5	TRBV2	TGTGCCAGCAATCGCAGACCAACCTCCCAGCCCCAGCATTTT	CASNRRPTSQPQHF
NA	few	TRBJ1-5	TRBV9	TGTGCCAGCAGCGTGGCCGGGTATAGCAATCAGCCCCAGCATTTT	CASSVAGYSNQPQHF
NA	NA	TRBJ2-7	TRBV6-5	TGTGCCAGCAGTTACTCAGGGATCCCCGCCTACGAGCAGTACTTC	CASSYSGIPAYEQYF
NA	NA	TRBJ2-7	TRBV11-2	TGTGCCAGCAGCTTTCTTAGGGATGGGGGCGAGCAGTACTTC	CASSFLRDGGEQYF
NA	NA	TRBJ1-1	TRBV6-6	TGTGCCAGCAGTTACCCAATAGGTCAGGCCCCCACTGAAGCTTTCTTT	CASSYPIGQAPTEAFF
TRBD1	few	TRBJ1-2	TRBV5-1	TGCGCCAGCAGCGAGGGGACAGCCTATGGCTACACCTTC	CASSEGTAYGYTF
NA	NA	TRBJ1-1	TRBV10-3	TGTGCCATCAGTGAGTTTCAGACGGGGACTGAAGCTTTCTTT	CAISEFQTGTEAFF
NA	NA	TRBJ2-3	TRBV5-6	TGTGCCAGCAGCAGACTAGGTCCCGCTAGCACAGATACGCAGTATTTT	CASSRLGPASTDTQYF
NA	NA	TRBJ2-4	TRBV18	TGTGCCAGCTCAACAACTGGGCAAAACATTCAGTACTTC	CASSTTGQNIQYF
TRBD2	few	TRBJ2-7	TRBV27	TGTGCCAGCAGTTTATTTAGCGGGAGGGTCCCCTACGAGCAGTACTTC	CASSLFSGRVPYEQYF
NA	NA	TRBJ2-7	TRBV18	TGTGCCAGCTCATCGGACAGGAGGGCCTACGAGCAGTACTTC	CASSSDRRAYEQYF
TRBD1	NA	TRBJ2-2	TRBV6-4	TGTGCCAGCAGACAGGGGGCACACACCGGGGAGCTGTTTTTT	CASRQGAHTGELFF
TRBD1	NA	TRBJ1-2	TRBV27	TGTGCCAGCAGTTTATACAGGGGAGTCGGCTACACCTTC	CASSLYRGVGYTF
NA	NA	TRBJ1-2	TRBV9	TGTGCCAGCAGCGTAGACTCGCGGACTAACTATGGCTACACCTTC	CASSVDSRTNYGYTF
TRBD1	NA	TRBJ2-7	TRBV6-5	TGTGCCAGCAGTAGGGACAGGGTCCCCTCCTACGAGCAGTACTTC	CASSRDRVPSYEQYF
TRBD1	NA	TRBJ1-5	TRBV28	TGTGCCAGCTTTGACAGGGGAAATCAGCCCCAGCATTTT	CASFDRGNQPQHF
NA	once	TRBJ2-7	TRBV9	TGTGCCAGCAGCCTTTCTAGTGGGTCCTTGACGGACGAGCAGTACTTC	CASSLSSGSLTDEQYF
TRBD1	NA	TRBJ2-2	TRBV9	TGTGCCAGCAGCGTAGCTGGACAGGTGGCCGGGGAGCTGTTTTTT	CASSVAGQVAGELFF